This TCR beta chain was identified during a study of cytomegalovirus exposure and HLA in healthy donors. Broader study findings: When the data were analyzed later, several of the most significant clusters appeared to be linked to common viral pathogens. Earlier analysis looked at TCR beta V segments, and most were productive about 90% or about 30% of the time. Donors belonging to an Asian-associated ancestry cluster reportedly showed fewer N-insertions in productive TCRs than the roughly 680-donor mean, according to what a later analysis found.

This CDR3 is 15 amino acids long. Germline CDR1 is SGHNT and CDR2 is YENEEA. V gave up 6 bases and J gave up 3 bases; unmatched junction bases: 6. Remarks on this clone: The antigen is undetermined.

Researchers ran the PCR with 60 Vbeta and 13 Jbeta primers. This table comes from immunoSEQ multiplex PCR, and its TCRdb copy is limited to in-frame clones, with some not included. The sample includes around 200,000 clones, roughly 78% of them seen just once. V and J are TRBV11-3 and TRBJ2-3, with 10 positions matching TRBD2. The source is a boy aged 10-17 years in good health and CMV-seronegative. The material sequenced was PBMCs. CDR3 in amino acids: CASSRGTSVTDTQYF. In DNA form, the CDR3 reads TGTGCCAGCAGTCGAGGGACTAGCGTGACAGATACGCAGTATTTT. Looking up the rest from reference TRBV11-3 and TRBJ2-3 gives the full variable domain: EAGVVQSPRYKIIEKKQPVAFWCNPISGHNTLYWYLQNLGQGPELLIRYENEEAVDDSQLPKDRFSAERLKGVDSTLKIQPAELGDSAVYLCASSRGTSVTDTQYFGPGTRLTVL.